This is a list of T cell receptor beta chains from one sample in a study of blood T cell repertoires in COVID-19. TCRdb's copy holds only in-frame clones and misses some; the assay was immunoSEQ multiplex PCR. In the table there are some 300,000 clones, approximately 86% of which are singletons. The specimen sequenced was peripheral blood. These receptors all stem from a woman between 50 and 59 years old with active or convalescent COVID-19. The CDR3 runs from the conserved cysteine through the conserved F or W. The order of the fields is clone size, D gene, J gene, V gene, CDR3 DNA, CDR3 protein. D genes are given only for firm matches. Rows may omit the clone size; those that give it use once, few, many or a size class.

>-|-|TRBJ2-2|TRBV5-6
TGTGCCAGCAGCATGGGACTGGCCACCGGGGAGCTGTTTTTT
CASSMGLATGELFF
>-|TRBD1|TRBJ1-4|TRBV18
TGTGCCAGCTCACCTTCTGGGACAGAGAATGAAAAACTGTTTTTT
CASSPSGTENEKLFF
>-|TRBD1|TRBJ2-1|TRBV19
TGTGCCAGTAGTATAGGACAGGGCGTGCAGTTCTTC
CASSIGQGVQFF
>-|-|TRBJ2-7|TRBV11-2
TGTGCCAGCAGCCGTACCGGGACCTACGAGCAGTACTTC
CASSRTGTYEQYF
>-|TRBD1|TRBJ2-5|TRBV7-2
TGTGCCAGCAGTCCTGACAGGGGGCCCCAAGAGACCCAGTACTTC
CASSPDRGPQETQYF
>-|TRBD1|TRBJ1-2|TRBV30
TGTGCCTGGACTAGGACAGGGGGCGTTGGCTACACCTTC
CAWTRTGGVGYTF
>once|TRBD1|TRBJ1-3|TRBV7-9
TGTGCCAGCAGCCTCTTGGCCGGGACAGGGAGAAACACCATATATTTT
CASSLLAGTGRNTIYF
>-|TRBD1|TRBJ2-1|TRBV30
TGTGCCTTATCCGGGACAGGGTGGATCAATGAGCAGTTCTTC
CALSGTGWINEQFF
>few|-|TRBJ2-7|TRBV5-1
TGCGCCAGCAGCTTCACCAGGGGTAGATCCTACGAGCAGTACTTC
CASSFTRGRSYEQYF
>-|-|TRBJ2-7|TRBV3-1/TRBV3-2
TGTGCCAGCAGCGAAAGGGGGACAAACGAGCAGTACTTC
CASSERGTNEQYF
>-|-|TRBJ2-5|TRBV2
TGTGCCAGCAGCCTAGGGGGGGGGACCCAGTACTTC
CASSLGGGTQYF
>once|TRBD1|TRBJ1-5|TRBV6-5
TGTGCCAGCAGGCCGGGACAGGACAATCAGCCCCAGCATTTT
CASRPGQDNQPQHF
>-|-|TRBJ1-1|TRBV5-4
TGTGCCAGCAGCTTGGGCGGGACTGTTAACACTGAAGCTTTCTTT
CASSLGGTVNTEAFF
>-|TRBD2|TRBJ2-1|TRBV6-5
TGTGCCAGCAGTTACTCTGACGGGAGGGCTAACAATGAGCAGTTCTTC
CASSYSDGRANNEQFF
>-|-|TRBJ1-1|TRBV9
TGTGCCAGCGGAGACGGGGGGGACACTGAAGCTTTCTTT
CASGDGGDTEAFF
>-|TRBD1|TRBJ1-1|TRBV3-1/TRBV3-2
TGTGCCAGCAGCCCCCGGACAGGGTGGAACACTGAAGCTTTCTTT
CASSPRTGWNTEAFF
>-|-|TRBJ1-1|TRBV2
TGTGCCAGCAGCGCCAATCAGGGCACTGAAGCTTTCTTT
CASSANQGTEAFF
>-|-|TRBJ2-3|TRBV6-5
TGTGCCAGCGCCACGGAGGGTGGCACAGATACGCAGTATTTT
CASATEGGTDTQYF
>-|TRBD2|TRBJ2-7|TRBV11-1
TGTGCCAGCAGCTGGACTAGCGGGACGTACGAGCAGTACTTC
CASSWTSGTYEQYF
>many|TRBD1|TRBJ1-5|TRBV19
TGTGCCAGTAGTATTACAGGGGACAATCAGCCCCAGCATTTT
CASSITGDNQPQHF
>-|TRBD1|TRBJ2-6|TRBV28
TGTGCCAGCAGTAATAAACAGGGGGCGTACTCTGGGGCCAACGTCCTGACTTTC
CASSNKQGAYSGANVLTF
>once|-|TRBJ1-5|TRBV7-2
TGTGCCAGCAGCTCCCTCGGGGGGACATTTGGGCCCCAGCATTTT
CASSSLGGTFGPQHF
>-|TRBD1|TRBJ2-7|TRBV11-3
TGTGCCAGCAGCGTCCGGGACAGGGGCTACGAGCAGTACTTC
CASSVRDRGYEQYF
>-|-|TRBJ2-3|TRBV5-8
TGTGCCAGCAGCTTGGGTCTATCGGGAGTTCGCACAGATACGCAGTATTTT
CASSLGLSGVRTDTQYF
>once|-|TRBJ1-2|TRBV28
TGTGCCAGCAGTTTCGGCGGAAACTATGGCTACACCTTC
CASSFGGNYGYTF
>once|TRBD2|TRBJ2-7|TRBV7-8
TGTGCCAGCAGCTTCCTTAATGCCGGGACTAGATTCTACGAGCAGTACTTC
CASSFLNAGTRFYEQYF
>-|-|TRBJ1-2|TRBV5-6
TGTGCCAGCAGCTTGGGAGGTTCCTATGGCTACACCTTC
CASSLGGSYGYTF
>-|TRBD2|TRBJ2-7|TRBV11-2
TGTGCCAGCAGCTTTATTCGGACTAGCGGAACAAGGACCTACGAGCAGTACTTC
CASSFIRTSGTRTYEQYF
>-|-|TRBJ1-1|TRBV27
TGTGCCAGCAGTTTAGGCGGCGGGTTTGAAGCTTTCTTT
CASSLGGGFEAFF
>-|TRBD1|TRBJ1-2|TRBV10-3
TGTGCCATCAGTGAGATGGGACAGGCTTTGGATGGCTACACCTTC
CAISEMGQALDGYTF
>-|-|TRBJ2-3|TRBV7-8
TGTGCCAGCAGCTTAGTGGCACGCACAGATACGCAGTATTTT
CASSLVARTDTQYF
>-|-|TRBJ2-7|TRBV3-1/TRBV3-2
TGTGCCAGCAGCCCCCGGGTCCAAGGAGAGCAGTACTTC
CASSPRVQGEQYF
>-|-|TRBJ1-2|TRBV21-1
TGTGCCAGCAGCAAAGTAAACAGGGCCCCATCATATGGCTACACCTTC
CASSKVNRAPSYGYTF
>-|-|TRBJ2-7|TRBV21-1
TGTGCCAGCAGCGAAGGGCTGGTGGAGCAGTACTTC
CASSEGLVEQYF
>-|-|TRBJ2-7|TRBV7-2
TGTGCCAGCAGCTTATATGTGGGGGGATACGAGCAGTACTTC
CASSLYVGGYEQYF
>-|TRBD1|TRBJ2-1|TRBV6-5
TGTGCCAGCAGAATGGACAGGGGCCCCCCCCCGGAGCAGTTCTTC
CASRMDRGPPPEQFF
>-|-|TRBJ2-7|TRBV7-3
TGTGCCAGCAGCTGGACAGTTTTTTTGCTCTCCTACGAGCAGTACTTC
CASSWTVFLLSYEQYF